The clone carrying this TCR beta chain was seen more than once but under ten times. From germline, CDR1 is MDHEN and CDR2 SYDVKM. With V trimmed by 6 bases and J by 9 bases, 10 bases remained unmatched. The CDR3 consists of 15 residues. Of the isolated RNA, all was reverse transcribed, and so the sequenced material was expressed TCRB transcripts. This table comes from immunoSEQ multiplex PCR, and its TCRdb copy is limited to in-frame clones, with some not included. The sample consists of just under 150,000 clones, about 10% of them appearing once. This sample is drawn from a study of beta chain features in type 1 diabetes.

The sequenced material came from naive CD4+ T cells from blood. The rearrangement links TRBV28 to TRBJ2-1; 11 bases fit TRBD2. The clonotype was recovered from a man younger than 30 in good health. CDR3 sequence: CASSIAGGNPPEQFF. The CDR3 DNA follows: TGTGCCAGCAGCATAGCGGGGGGGAATCCCCCTGAGCAGTTCTTC.